This T cell receptor (beta chain) came from a study of OX40 agonist ivuxolimab in advanced cancers. Study results and limitations: The study observed clonal expansion of CD4+ and CD8+ blood T cells by week 6 at 0.1 to 3.0 mg/kg.

Note on this clone: Its antigen is as yet unknown.

V was trimmed by 4 bases and J by 2 bases, leaving 15 bases between them. CDR3 length equals 15 residues. Per the germline V gene, CDR1 is SGDLS and CDR2 is YYNGEE. Libraries were prepared by immunoSEQ multiplex PCR; TCRdb keeps only in-frame clonotypes and omits some of them. The sample includes 66,000 or so clones, roughly 85% of them seen just once. Sequencing used CD4+ or CD8+ T cells sorted from blood, obtained in a trial of the OX40 agonist ivuxolimab. The gene calls are TRBV9 and TRBJ1-2; D gene unclear. The sequence was obtained from an adult with an advanced solid tumor such as melanoma, head and neck, liver or kidney cancer. The CDR3 DNA reads TGTGCCAGCAGCAGTCCCCTCACCCAAAACTATGGCTACACCTTC. Protein: CASSSPLTQNYGYTF. Drawing the rest from reference TRBV9 and TRBJ1-2, the complete variable domain is DSGVTQTPKHLITATGQRVTLRCSPRSGDLSVYWYQQSLDQGLQFLIQYYNGEERAKGNILERFSAQQFPDLHSELNLSSLELGDSALYFCASSSPLTQNYGYTFGSGTRLTVV.